The 9 T cell receptor beta chains below were found in one sample sequenced in a study of blood T cell repertoires in COVID-19. Measured with immunoSEQ multiplex PCR; TCRdb has only the in-frame clones, and not every one. The repertoire holds about 330,000 clones, with roughly 87% as singletons. Sequenced input: PBMCs or T cells enriched from blood (not recorded which). Receptors were obtained from a woman aged 30 to 39 who had recovered from COVID-19.

The chain has TRBV19 and TRBJ2-5; 10 bases are a match to TRBD1. CDR3 length: 13 amino acids. From germline, CDR1 is LNHDA and CDR2 SQIVND (reference sequence). Germline trimming cut 9 bases from V and 5 bases from J; bases unmatched to any gene: 6. This CDR3 is CASSGQGWETQYF. The CDR3 nucleotides are TGTGCCAGCTCGGGACAGGGGTGGGAGACCCAGTACTTC.

The chain is built from TRBV9 and TRBJ1-3; 12 bases are shared with TRBD1. The CDR3 covers 17 residues. Germline assignment: CDR1 SGDLS and CDR2 YYNGEE. V was clipped by 4 bases and J by 4 bases; unmatched bases: 9. CDR3 region: CASSFSGDRGRGNTIYF. CDR3 nucleotides: TGTGCCAGCAGCTTCTCAGGGGACAGGGGGCGAGGAAACACCATATATTTT.

This chain links TRBV3-1 (or the pseudogene TRBV3-2) with TRBJ2-1, with 15 bases matching TRBD2. Looked up from germline, CDR1 is LGHDT and CDR2 is YNNKEL (reference sequence). The V and J ends lost 0 bases and 5 bases, in that order; junction bases with no gene match: 20. The CDR3 consists of 23 residues. The CDR3 loop reads CASSQDLAGLAGGKRGYNNEQFF. CDR3 coding DNA: TGTGCCAGCAGCCAAGATTTAGCGGGACTAGCGGGGGGAAAAAGGGGTTACAACAATGAGCAGTTCTTC.

This CDR3 reads CASSQRQTNTEAFF. Here the CDR3 DNA reads TGCGCCAGCAGCCAGAGACAGACGAACACTGAAGCTTTCTTT. The genes are TRBV4-1 and TRBJ1-1; maybe TRBD1 (5 bases). V was shortened by 3 bases and J by 1 base, with 9 bases between the two germline ends. This CDR3 contains 14 residues. Germline CDR1 MGHRA, CDR2 YSYEKL.

The chain recombines TRBV2 with TRBJ2-5; maybe TRBD1 (7 bases). The length of the CDR3 is 15 residues. The germline gives CDR1 SNHLY, CDR2 FYNNEI. Trimming took 3 bases from V and 2 from J, leaving 13 bases between them. CDR3 sequence reads: CASSDRGAVQETQYF. The CDR3 DNA sequence: TGTGCCAGCAGTGACAGGGGGGCGGTTCAAGAGACCCAGTACTTC.

The CDR3 region has the DNA TGTGCCTGGAGTGTTTGGAGGGTCGATGAAAAACTGTTTTTT. It is translated as CAWSVWRVDEKLFF. The chain employs TRBV30 and TRBJ1-4, with unresolved D. V lost 0 bases, J lost 6 bases, and 11 bases lay in between. Germline V gene lookup returns CDR1 GTSNPN and CDR2 SVGIG (reference sequence). The CDR3 runs 14 residues.

The chain employs TRBV28 and TRBJ2-1; 9 bases are a match to TRBD2. With 7 bases clipped from V and 5 bases from J, the junction kept 9 bases outside the gene matches. The CDR3 extends over 15 amino acids. CDR1 is MDHEN and CDR2 is SYDVKM in the germline V gene. The CDR3 loop is CASTSAGGPHNEQFF. The CDR3 DNA reads as TGTGCCAGCACCTCGGCGGGGGGGCCCCACAATGAGCAGTTCTTC. Full variable domain (rest looked up from reference TRBV28 and TRBJ2-1): DVKVTQSSRYLVKRTGEKVFLECVQDMDHENMFWYRQDPGLGLRLIYFSYDVKMKEKGDIPEGYSVSREKKERFSLILESASTNQTSMYLCASTSAGGPHNEQFFGPGTRLTVL.

The chain couples TRBV9 to TRBJ2-1; TRBD1 matches 10 bases. The germline gives CDR1 SGDLS, CDR2 YYNGEE. The CDR3 loop spans 16 amino acids. The trim removed 5 bases at V and 8 bases at J, leaving 13 bases unmatched. The CDR3 coding sequence is TGTGCCAGCAGTGCCCATCGGGGACAGGGGAGCGATGAGCAGTTCTTC. Residues: CASSAHRGQGSDEQFF.

This clone was counted a few times. This rearrangement joins TRBV5-1 to TRBJ1-1; 8 positions agree with TRBD1. Trimming cost V 5 bases and J 3 bases; bases outside gene matches: 12. This CDR3 region has 16 residues. Germline CDR1 SGHRS, CDR2 YFSETQ. Written as DNA, the CDR3 is TGCGCCAGCAGTCTGGAACCACAGGGGGGCGACACTGAAGCTTTCTTT. This gives the protein CASSLEPQGGDTEAFF.